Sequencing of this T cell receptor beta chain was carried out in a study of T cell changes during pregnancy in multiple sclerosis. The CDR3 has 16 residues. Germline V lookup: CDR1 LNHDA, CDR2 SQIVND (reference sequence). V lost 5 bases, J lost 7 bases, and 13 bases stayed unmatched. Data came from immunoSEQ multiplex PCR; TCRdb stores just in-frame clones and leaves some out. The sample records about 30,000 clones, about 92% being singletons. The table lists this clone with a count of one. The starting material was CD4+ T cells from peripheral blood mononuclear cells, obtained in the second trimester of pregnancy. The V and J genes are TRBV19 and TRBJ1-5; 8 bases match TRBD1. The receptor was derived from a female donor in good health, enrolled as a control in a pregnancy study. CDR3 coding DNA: TGTGCCAGTAGTTCCGGGACAGGAGCTTCCGGACAGCCCCAGCATTTT. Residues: CASSSGTGASGQPQHF. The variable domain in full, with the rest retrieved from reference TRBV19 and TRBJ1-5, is DGGITQSPKYLFRKEGQNVTLSCEQNLNHDAMYWYRQDPGQGLRLIYYSQIVNDFQKGDIAEGYSVSREKKESFPLTVTSAQKNPTAFYLCASSSGTGASGQPQHFGDGTRLSIL.